The 24 T cell receptor beta chains listed next were all sequenced from one sample in a study of blood T cell repertoires in COVID-19 (dated by TCRdb to 2018 to 2021). The library was generated by the immunoSEQ multiplex PCR assay. TCRdb took over this immuneACCESS table, retaining in-frame rearrangements with V and J assigned. Such tables are incomplete; in checked studies, under half of the missing clones stem from an unresolved V gene, and the remainder is unexplained. A total of some 160,000 clones appear in this sample, around 80% of them only once. The ten largest clones represent 15% to 20% of the sample. The sequenced sample was PBMCs or T cells enriched from blood (not recorded which). The receptors shown here come from a woman aged 70-85 years in a cohort exposed to, infected with or recovered from COVID-19 (not recorded which).

This chain connects TRBV5-8 to TRBJ1-6; possible D gene TRBD1, 5 bases. CDR3 length equals 15 residues. The V end was cut by 0 bases, the J end by 6 bases, with 10 bases between. Germline values: CDR1 SGHTS, CDR2 YDEGEE. CDR3 nucleotides: TGTGCCAGCAGCTTGGCAGGGCCCGGTAATTCACCCCTCCACTTT. Translation gives CASSLAGPGNSPLHF.

This clone was counted between two and nine times. This chain joins TRBV28 and TRBJ1-1; D gene unclear. V gave up 5 bases and J gave up 4 bases, with 8 bases separating them. Germline V lookup: CDR1 MDHEN, CDR2 SYDVKM. The CDR3 spans 12 residues. CDR3 bases: TGTGCCAGCAGTGACGACATCACTGAAGCTTTCTTT. Translated, it gives CASSDDITEAFF.

The genes are TRBV7-6 and TRBJ2-7, with TRBD2 matching over 9 bases. Trimming at V came to 5 bases and at J to 3 bases, leaving 8 bases not matched to a gene. There are 15 residues in the CDR3. Germline lookup yields CDR1 SGHVS and CDR2 FNYEAQ. CDR3 residues: CASSVTGLADYEQYF. In nucleotides, the CDR3 is TGTGCCAGCAGCGTCACGGGACTAGCTGACTACGAGCAGTACTTC.

CDR3 loop: CASSESGNSGANVLTF. CDR3 sequence (DNA): TGTGCCAGCAGTGAATCCGGGAACTCTGGGGCCAACGTCCTGACTTTC. V usage is TRBV6-1 and J usage is TRBJ2-6; the D gene is possibly TRBD2 (5 bases). Germline V gene lookup returns CDR1 MNHNS and CDR2 SASEGT. This CDR3 contains 16 residues. Trimming removed 2 bases from V and 0 bases from J, with 8 bases in between.

The genes are TRBV2 and TRBJ2-3; no clear D gene. The CDR3 covers 16 residues. Germline CDR1 is SNHLY and CDR2 is FYNNEI. V was shortened by 3 bases and J by 2 bases, with 15 bases between the two germline ends. The CDR3 sequence: CASSEYGRKVTDTQYF. CDR3 nucleotide sequence: TGTGCCAGCAGTGAGTACGGCAGGAAGGTCACAGATACGCAGTATTTT. Using reference TRBV2 and TRBJ2-3 for the parts outside the CDR3, the full variable domain is EPEVTQTPSHQVTQMGQEVILRCVPISNHLYFYWYRQILGQKVEFLVSFYNNEISEKSEIFDDQFSVERPDGSNFTLKIRSTKLEDSAMYFCASSEYGRKVTDTQYFGPGTRLTVL.

The V call is TRBV7-3, the J call TRBJ1-1; weak D call: TRBD1 (6 bases). CDR1 and CDR2 from the germline V gene are SGHTA and FQGTGA. V lost 0 bases and J lost 9, with 11 bases in between. The length of the CDR3 is 13 residues. The CDR3 nucleotides read TGTGCCAGCAGCTTAACTCAGGGGACAAAAGCTTTCTTT. The encoded protein is CASSLTQGTKAFF.

CDR3 sequence: CASSLGGTHSGNTIYF. DNA for the CDR3: TGTGCCAGCAGTTTAGGGGGGACTCACTCTGGAAACACCATATATTTT. The V gene is TRBV28, the J gene TRBJ1-3; TRBD1 is a possible D gene (5 bases). Germline V gene lookup returns CDR1 MDHEN and CDR2 SYDVKM. The CDR3 length is 16 residues. Trimming left V 2 bases short and J 0 bases short, with 11 bases between. The variable domain in full, completed from reference TRBV28 and TRBJ1-3, reads DVKVTQSSRYLVKRTGEKVFLECVQDMDHENMFWYRQDPGLGLRLIYFSYDVKMKEKGDIPEGYSVSREKKERFSLILESASTNQTSMYLCASSLGGTHSGNTIYFGEGSWLTVV.

This chain connects TRBV10-2 to TRBJ2-1; 8 nucleotides align to TRBD1. This CDR3 spans 13 amino acids. Germline assignment: CDR1 WSHSY and CDR2 SAAADI. V was clipped by 4 bases and J by 10 bases; unmatched bases: 6. The CDR3 nucleotides are TGCGCCAGCAGTGGTGGACAGGGAGCCGAGCAGTTCTTC. It specifies CASSGGQGAEQFF.

The CDR3: CASNPPTGFYMNTEAFF. The CDR3 coding sequence is TGTGCCAGCAACCCCCCGACAGGGTTTTACATGAACACTGAAGCTTTCTTT. V is TRBV28 and J is TRBJ1-1; 7 nucleotides line up with TRBD1. The junction had 14 bases not matched to a gene; V was cut back by 7 bases and J by 0 bases. Germline-derived CDR1 and CDR2 are MDHEN and SYDVKM. The CDR3 runs 17 residues.

The gene calls are TRBV7-9 and TRBJ2-1; 8 bases match TRBD2. In germline, CDR1 is SEHNR, CDR2 FQNEAQ (reference sequence). The V and J ends lost 5 bases and 10 bases, in that order; junction bases with no gene match: 13. This CDR3 comprises 15 residues. CDR3: CASSLVVAGMGEQFF. The CDR3 coding sequence is TGTGCCAGCAGCCTGGTAGTAGCGGGAATGGGGGAGCAGTTCTTC.

This chain uses TRBV5-1 with TRBJ1-1; possibly TRBD1 for D (6 bases). This CDR3 is 18 amino acids long. The germline V and J ends were trimmed by 0 bases and 4 bases, with 22 bases remaining between them. Germline CDR1 is SGHRS and CDR2 is YFSETQ. The CDR3, as DNA: TGCGCCAGCAGCTTGGTGCGGTGGGACACGGGATCGGCCACTGAAGCTTTCTTT. Encoded protein: CASSLVRWDTGSATEAFF.

This clone was detected once. V gene TRBV23-1 combines with J gene TRBJ2-2; no definite D call. Being an ORF, TRBV23-1 has a function that is uncertain. The CDR3 loop spans 10 amino acids. The V gene lost 8 bases and the J gene lost 7 bases, with 5 bases spanning the gap. The CDR3 nucleotides are TGCGCCAGCTTTCACGGGGAGCTGTTTTTT. Its translation is CASFHGELFF.

The chain employs TRBV18 and TRBJ1-1; no clear D. V dropped 3 bases and J dropped 0 bases, with 11 bases sitting between them. Germline V gene data show CDR1 as KGHSH and CDR2 as LQKENI. The CDR3 extends over 15 amino acids. CDR3 region: CASSPPMAMNTEAFF. CDR3 nucleotides: TGTGCCAGCTCACCTCCGATGGCAATGAACACTGAAGCTTTCTTT. The full variable domain, with the rest looked up from reference TRBV18 and TRBJ1-1, is NAGVMQNPRHLVRRRGQEARLRCSPMKGHSHVYWYRQLPEEGLKFMVYLQKENIIDESGMPKERFSAEFPKEGPSILRIQQVVRGDSAAYFCASSPPMAMNTEAFFGQGTRLTVV.

This rearrangement joins TRBV11-2 to TRBJ2-1; TRBD2 matches 7 bases. CDR3 length: 15 residues. CDR1 and CDR2 from the germline V gene are SGHAT and FQNNGV. Trimming took 5 bases from V and 0 from J; bases not matched to a gene: 4. This CDR3 reads CASSRSGASYNEQFF. CDR3 in DNA: TGTGCCAGCAGCCGAAGCGGGGCCTCCTACAATGAGCAGTTCTTC.

The chain joins TRBV6-5 to TRBJ1-6; tentative D call: TRBD1 (5 bases). The CDR3 is 15 residues long. Germline CDR1 MNHEY, CDR2 SVGAGI. Trimming shortened V by 5 bases and J by 5 bases, and 13 bases separated the two germline ends. The CDR3 nucleotides are TGTGCCAGCAGTCTAGGACGGGGGGATAATTCACCCCTCCACTTT. Translation: CASSLGRGDNSPLHF.

V usage is TRBV29-1 and J usage is TRBJ2-7; maybe TRBD2 (6 bases). V lost 4 bases, J lost 1 base, and 14 bases lay in between. The CDR3 loop spans 14 amino acids. Germline V gene lookup returns CDR1 SQVTM and CDR2 ANQGSEA. The CDR3 DNA sequence: TGCAGCGTTGGTCCGGGGAGGCGGTCCTACGAGCAGTACTTC. Translating gives CSVGPGRRSYEQYF.

The V gene is TRBV6-1, the J gene TRBJ2-7; 9 positions match TRBD1. Germline loops: CDR1 MNHNS, CDR2 SASEGT. CDR3 length: 15 amino acids. V shed 2 bases, J shed 2 bases, and the junction held 4 bases outside the gene matches. CDR3 DNA: TGTGCCAGCAGTGAACGTACAGGGGGCCCCTACGAGCAGTACTTC. Protein product: CASSERTGGPYEQYF.

The J gene is TRBJ2-4, the V gene TRBV19; TRBD1 matches 11 bases. Germline CDR1 LNHDA, CDR2 SQIVND (reference sequence). This CDR3 region has 16 residues. V shed 1 base, J shed 6 bases, and the junction held 5 bases outside the gene matches. CDR3 DNA: TGTGCCAGTAGTATAGGGGACAGGGGGTTATTAAACATTCAGTACTTC. It specifies CASSIGDRGLLNIQYF.

The J gene is TRBJ1-1, the V gene TRBV2; no firm D call. Trimming took 6 bases from V and 4 from J, leaving 15 bases between them. CDR3 size: 14 residues. The germline CDR1 and CDR2 sequences are SNHLY and FYNNEI. CDR3 nucleotide sequence: TGTGCCAGCAGATTTGAGGGCGCAGGCACTGAAGCTTTCTTT. This codes for CASRFEGAGTEAFF.

The chain has TRBV29-1 and TRBJ2-3, with a weak D call TRBD1 (7 bases). This CDR3 contains 15 residues. Germline V gene lookup returns CDR1 SQVTM and CDR2 ANQGSEA. The ends were cut back, 5 bases at V and 6 bases at J, with 21 bases in the middle. The chain's CDR3 is CSVRGQGGLRDTQYF. CDR3 DNA: TGCAGCGTTCGGGGGCAGGGGGGACTCCGCGATACGCAGTATTTT.

This chain connects TRBV6-5 to TRBJ1-5; D perhaps matches TRBD1 (5 bases). This CDR3 is 13 amino acids long. Trimming cost V 5 bases and J 6 bases, with 11 bases left between them. Looked up from germline, CDR1 is MNHEY and CDR2 is SVGAGI. The CDR3 spells CASSLRVGQPQHF. The CDR3 coding sequence is TGTGCCAGCAGTCTCAGGGTTGGTCAGCCCCAGCATTTT.

This chain uses TRBV19 with TRBJ2-5; tentatively, D is TRBD2 (6 bases). The CDR3 spans 14 residues. The germline gives CDR1 LNHDA, CDR2 SQIVND (reference sequence). V lost 4 bases and J lost 5, with 14 bases in between. The CDR3 is CASSTRGFAETQYF. DNA for the CDR3: TGTGCCAGTAGTACCCGGGGGTTCGCGGAGACCCAGTACTTC. Together with reference TRBV19 and TRBJ2-5, the CDR3 gives the full variable domain: DGGITQSPKYLFRKEGQNVTLSCEQNLNHDAMYWYRQDPGQGLRLIYYSQIVNDFQKGDIAEGYSVSREKKESFPLTVTSAQKNPTAFYLCASSTRGFAETQYFGPGTRLLVL.

This chain joins TRBV2 and TRBJ2-5; 8 bases are shared with TRBD2. This CDR3 is built from 15 residues. The ends lost 4 bases at V and 2 bases at J; junction bases unmatched: 6. Germline V lookup: CDR1 SNHLY, CDR2 FYNNEI. CDR3 sequence reads: CASSALAGFQETQYF. The CDR3 coding sequence is TGTGCCAGCAGTGCTCTAGCGGGCTTTCAAGAGACCCAGTACTTC.

The chain combines TRBV19 with TRBJ2-4, with TRBD1 matching 9 bases. Germline V CDR1 and CDR2: LNHDA, SQIVND (reference sequence). CDR3 length: 15 residues. The trim removed 4 bases at V and 3 bases at J, leaving 4 bases unmatched. The CDR3 is CASSTTGGGKNIQYF. The CDR3, as DNA: TGTGCCAGTAGTACGACAGGGGGGGGCAAAAACATTCAGTACTTC.